A single sample gave rise to the 27 T cell receptor beta chains below, sequenced in a study of blood T cells in healthy people across ages. PCR was performed a second time for roughly 7 to 12 cycles using a sample-barcoded 5' primer and a J-beta primer mix. TCRdb fed the 5' RACE reads into MiXCR, producing one record per CDR3 protein. This sample has roughly 680,000 distinct CDR3 sequences, with more than 45% found just once. What was sequenced was blood. These TCRs come from a woman aged 80 or over in good health.

Of note for this clonotype: At one of its ends the junction is not consistent with the germline gene, which may arise from a read error. The chain combines TRBV14 with TRBJ2-1, with TRBD1 matching 9 bases. The DNA matches TRBJ2-7 better at its end, which makes the J call doubtful. Germline V gene sequence: CDR1 SGHDN, CDR2 FVKESK. This CDR3 contains 20 residues. CDR3 loop: CANSPGPRKTTGGAWNEQYF. CDR3 bases: TGTGCCAACAGCCCCGGCCCCCGGAAGACCACAGGGGGCGCATGGAATGAGCAGTACTTC.

The rearrangement uses TRBV9 and TRBJ2-2; possible D gene TRBD2, 6 bases. Germline CDR1 SGDLS, CDR2 YYNGEE. Between the trimmed V and J ends, which lost 1 base and 4 bases, there was a span of 14 bases. This CDR3 has 16 residues. The DNA for the CDR3 is TGTGCCAGCAGCGTACTCGGGACGGAGGGCACCGGGGAGCTGTTTTTT. Its translation: CASSVLGTEGTGELFF.

This clonotype was found many times. This sequence joins TRBV9 and TRBJ2-3; tentatively, D is TRBD2 (6 bases). V lost 7 bases and J 8 bases, leaving 17 bases between the germline ends. This CDR3 has 13 residues. Germline loops: CDR1 SGDLS, CDR2 YYNGEE. CDR3 amino acids: CASGRTGGGTQYF. DNA for the CDR3: TGTGCCAGCGGGAGGACTGGGGGTGGTACGCAGTATTTT.

This clonotype was detected a few times. The chain joins TRBV6-2 or TRBV6-3 to TRBJ2-2; possibly TRBD2 for D (6 bases). V was pared by 0 bases and J by 5 bases, with 13 bases between. CDR1 and CDR2 from the germline V gene are MNHEY and SVGEGT. This CDR3 has 16 residues. Here the CDR3 DNA reads TGTGCCAGCAGTTACTCGGCGGGGTCGGGAACCGGGGAGCTGTTTTTT. Its translation: CASSYSAGSGTGELFF.

The chain combines TRBV14 with TRBJ2-5; D gene ambiguous. The closer fit of TRBJ2-7 to the DNA end suggests the J call may be wrong. Germline loops: CDR1 SGHDN, CDR2 FVKESK. The CDR3 contains 14 residues. The CDR3 protein is CASSQDLRTDEQYF. The DNA of the CDR3 is TGTGCCAGCAGCCAAGATCTAAGGACCGACGAGCAGTACTTC.

This clonotype has a count of ten or more. The V call is TRBV28, the J call TRBJ2-7, with no clear D. Trimming took off 2 bases at V and 5 bases at J, with 4 bases between the two ends. The germline CDR1 and CDR2 sequences are MDHEN and SYDVKM. This CDR3 is 11 amino acids long. The CDR3, as DNA: TGTGCCAGCAGTTTACCTAACGAGCAGTACTTC. As protein: CASSLPNEQYF.

This clonotype appeared a few times. The V and J genes are TRBV12-3 or TRBV12-4 and TRBJ1-5; D ambiguous. V lost 4 bases to trimming and J lost 0 bases, with 16 bases between them. This CDR3 has 17 amino acids. The CDR3: CASSSTTSVYSNQPQHF. CDR3 nucleotide sequence: TGTGCCAGCAGTTCAACGACGTCCGTATATAGCAATCAGCCCCAGCATTTT.

This clonotype was detected a few times. This sequence joins TRBV6-2 or TRBV6-3 and TRBJ2-5; D uncertain. This CDR3 has 12 residues. CDR1 and CDR2 (germline): MNHEY, SVGEGT. The V end was cut by 2 bases, the J end by 11 bases, with 12 bases between. The CDR3 nucleotides read TGTGCCAGCAGTTACCCCTTTAATGAGCAGTACTTC. Translating it yields CASSYPFNEQYF.

V usage is TRBV29-1 and J usage is TRBJ2-7; D possibly corresponds to TRBD2 (5 bases). CDR3 length: 13 residues. The V end lost 3 bases, the J end lost 1 base, and 10 bases lay between the germline ends. In germline, CDR1 is SQVTM, CDR2 ANQGSEA. CDR3 bases: TGCAGCGTTGACGAGGGCAGTTCCTACGAGCAGTACTTC. Its protein is CSVDEGSSYEQYF.

Regarding this clonotype: This may be a read error: a much more frequent sequence differs by one nucleotide. The J gene is TRBJ2-7, the V gene TRBV11-1; D is perhaps TRBD2 (5 bases). The end of the DNA aligns better with TRBJ2-5, so the J call may be wrong. This CDR3 spans 14 amino acids. Germline CDR1 is SGHAT and CDR2 is FQDESV (reference sequence). The CDR3 region is CASSFRGFEETQYF. The CDR3 coding sequence is TGTGCCAGCAGTTTTCGGGGATTCGAAGAGACCCAGTACTTC.

This chain joins TRBV29-1 and TRBJ1-2, with 8 bases aligning to TRBD1. With 3 bases clipped from V and 8 bases from J, the junction kept 8 bases outside the gene matches. Germline V CDR1 and CDR2: SQVTM, ANQGSEA. There are 13 residues in the CDR3. CDR3 region: CSVEGQGAIGYTF. As DNA, the CDR3 is TGCAGCGTTGAGGGGCAGGGGGCTATCGGCTACACCTTC.

This clonotype was picked up one time. This chain joins TRBV12-3 or TRBV12-4 and TRBJ2-1; D remains unclear. This CDR3 has 14 residues. The V end was cut by 1 base, the J end by 7 bases, with 11 bases between. The CDR3 region is CASSLGMATNEQFF. The CDR3 DNA sequence: TGTGCCAGCAGTTTAGGAATGGCTACAAATGAGCAGTTCTTC.

This clonotype was seen a handful of times. Given a much more abundant clone one base away, this may be a read error. The chain recombines TRBV5-6 with TRBJ2-1; maybe TRBD1 (5 bases). The J call is in doubt because the DNA end fits TRBJ2-7 better. Germline lookup yields CDR1 SGHDT and CDR2 YYEEEE. The CDR3 length is 12 residues. The CDR3 here is CASSLQDNEQYF. In DNA, the CDR3 is TGTGCCAGCAGCCTACAGGACAATGAGCAGTACTTC.

The sample holds many counts of this clonotype. The V gene is TRBV7-2, the J gene TRBJ1-1; 7 bases line up with TRBD1. V gave up 6 bases and J gave up 4 bases; unmatched junction bases: 5. There are 13 residues in the CDR3. The germline V gene has CDR1 SGHTA and CDR2 FQGNSA. The CDR3 coding sequence is TGTGCCAGCAGTGTTCACAGGGGCACTGAAGCTTTCTTT. Protein sequence: CASSVHRGTEAFF.

This clonotype has only a few counts. Given a much more abundant clone one base away, this may be a read error. V gene TRBV12-3 or TRBV12-4 combines with J gene TRBJ2-3; D is ambiguous. Trimming removed 3 bases at V and 4 bases at J, with 11 bases between. The length of the CDR3 is 14 residues. The CDR3 loop is CASSFGVSADTQYF. Here the CDR3 DNA reads TGTGCCAGCAGTTTCGGCGTAAGCGCAGATACGCAGTATTTT.

The chain employs TRBV20-1 and TRBJ2-7; possible D gene TRBD2, 5 bases. The V end lost 5 bases, the J end lost 6 bases, and 14 bases lay between the germline ends. The CDR3 consists of 12 residues. CDR1 and CDR2 from the germline V gene are DFQATT and SNEGSKA (reference sequence). CDR3 DNA sequence: TGCAGTGCTCCCTGGACGGACTCCGAGCAGTACTTC. It yields the protein CSAPWTDSEQYF.

This clonotype was recorded at least ten times. The V and J genes are TRBV29-1 and TRBJ2-7; 11 bases match TRBD2. This CDR3 is 12 amino acids long. J lost 9 bases, V lost 4 bases, and 5 bases had no gene match. Germline V gene sequence: CDR1 SQVTM, CDR2 ANQGSEA. CDR3 in DNA: TGCAGCGTTGGGACTAGCGGGTCTTGGCAGTACTTC. This encodes CSVGTSGSWQYF.

This clonotype was detected many times. The gene calls are TRBV3-1 and TRBJ2-2; the D call may be TRBD1 or TRBD2 (5 bases each). Trimming cost V 3 bases and J 6 bases, with 5 bases left between them. The CDR3 contains 12 residues. Germline-derived CDR1 and CDR2 are LGHDT and YNNKEL (reference sequence). The CDR3, as DNA: TGTGCCAGCAGCCAGGGGGCCGGGGAGCTGTTTTTT. This codes for CASSQGAGELFF.

A note on this clonotype: This may come from a read error, since a much larger clone is one base off. J is TRBJ2-7 and V is TRBV7-8; no firm D call. The DNA matches TRBJ2-4 better at its end, which makes the J call doubtful. CDR1 is SGHVS, CDR2 FQNEAQ, per germline. The CDR3 is 15 amino acids. CDR3 in DNA: TGTGCCAGCAGCAATAGACCCCTGGCCGAAAACATTCAGTACTTC. Translated: CASSNRPLAENIQYF.

Turning to this clonotype: This clone may be a read error of a much larger clone one base away. The rearrangement uses TRBV3-1 and TRBJ2-5; no reliable D call. With 4 bases removed from V and 2 bases from J, the gap between germline ends came to 14 bases. Per germline, CDR1 LGHDT and CDR2 YNNKEL (reference sequence). The CDR3 length is 15 residues. CDR3 DNA: TGTGCCAGCAGCCTACCGACGAGAAGACAAGAGACCCAGTACTTC. Translation: CASSLPTRRQETQYF.

The chain combines TRBV12-3 or TRBV12-4 with TRBJ1-5; a possible D gene is TRBD1 (5 bases). The germline V and J ends were trimmed by 5 bases and 5 bases, with 10 bases remaining between them. The CDR3 length is 13 residues. The CDR3 reads CASSGDGYQPQHF. The CDR3 bases are TGTGCCAGCAGTGGGGACGGCTATCAGCCCCAGCATTTT.

This clonotype was observed at least ten times. The chain recombines TRBV4-1 with TRBJ2-1; D is possibly TRBD1 (6 bases). The CDR3 is 16 residues long. The V end lost 5 bases, the J end lost 0 bases, and 14 bases lay between the germline ends. The germline gives CDR1 MGHRA, CDR2 YSYEKL. The CDR3 coding sequence is TGCGCCAGCAGCTTCAGGGGCCTTAACTCCTACAATGAGCAGTTCTTC. Translation: CASSFRGLNSYNEQFF.

Many counts were recorded for this clonotype. The chain recombines TRBV29-1 with TRBJ2-2; 10 nucleotides agree with TRBD1. With V trimmed by 1 base and J by 6 bases, 5 bases remained unmatched. CDR3 size: 15 residues. Germline V gene data show CDR1 as SQVTM and CDR2 as ANQGSEA. The CDR3 region is CSVEGDRGHAGELFF. CDR3 DNA sequence: TGCAGCGTTGAAGGGGACAGGGGTCATGCCGGGGAGCTGTTTTTT.

The table lists this clonotype with a few counts. This rearrangement joins TRBV6-5 to TRBJ2-7; 9 positions agree with TRBD1. There are 15 residues in the CDR3. The germline V gene encodes CDR1 MNHEY and CDR2 SVGAGI. V dropped 6 bases and J dropped 1; count of bases not matched to a gene: 7. CDR3 sequence reads: CASRQPGQGSYEQYF. The CDR3 bases are TGTGCCAGCAGACAACCGGGACAGGGATCCTACGAGCAGTACTTC.

With respect to this clonotype: Germline and junction disagree at one end, which may indicate a read error. The chain recombines TRBV6-4 with TRBJ2-7; D gene unclear. CDR1 MRHNA and CDR2 SNTAGT come from the germline V gene. This CDR3 contains 17 residues. The CDR3 DNA reads as TGTGCCAGCAGTTACTCTTCCACTTCCCATCGTTCCTACGAGCAGTACTTC. Residues: CASSYSSTSHRSYEQYF.

This clonotype has more than one count but fewer than ten. A much larger clone sits a single nucleotide away, making a read error possible. The chain links TRBV10-3 to TRBJ2-7; 7 nucleotides agree with TRBD2. With 4 bases clipped from V and 9 bases from J, the junction kept 6 bases outside the gene matches. Germline-derived CDR1 and CDR2 are ENHRY and SYGVKD. This CDR3 has 12 residues. CDR3 region: CAISGTSFWQYF. The CDR3 DNA follows: TGTGCCATCAGTGGGACTAGTTTTTGGCAGTACTTC.

Ten or more counts support this clonotype. The chain carries TRBV29-1 and TRBJ2-3, with 7 bases aligning to TRBD1. V shed 5 bases, J shed 6 bases, and the junction held 5 bases outside the gene matches. Per germline, CDR1 SQVTM and CDR2 ANQGSEA. The CDR3 runs to 12 residues. The CDR3 here is CSVLRGWDTQYF. In DNA form, the CDR3 reads TGCAGCGTTCTCAGGGGGTGGGATACGCAGTATTTT.